Following are 10 T cell receptor beta chains from one sample sequenced in a study of blood T cells in healthy people across ages. For the second PCR, which ran for 7 to 11 cycles, a sample-barcoded 5' primer and a J-beta primer mix were used. A single record per CDR3 protein comes from TCRdb applying MiXCR to the 5' RACE reads. The top ten clones hold approximately 15% of a sample with roughly 650,000 distinct CDR3 sequences, approximately 30% of them seen once. The specimen was blood. These TCRs come from a woman of 80 years or more in good health.

The count of this clonotype is one. The V call is TRBV2, the J call TRBJ2-7; D might be TRBD1 (6 bases). Per germline, CDR1 SNHLY and CDR2 FYNNEI. This CDR3 comprises 14 residues. V dropped 5 bases and J dropped 2 bases, with 13 bases sitting between them. CDR3 sequence (DNA): TGTGCCAGCAGTTTCCCCGGGACACCCTACGAGCAGTACTTC. This gives the protein CASSFPGTPYEQYF. Full variable domain (outside the CDR3, taken from reference TRBV2 and TRBJ2-7): EPEVTQTPSHQVTQMGQEVILRCVPISNHLYFYWYRQILGQKVEFLVSFYNNEISEKSEIFDDQFSVERPDGSNFTLKIRSTKLEDSAMYFCASSFPGTPYEQYFGPGTRLTVT.

The chain joins TRBV7-2 to TRBJ1-2; unclear D gene. CDR3 size: 16 residues. V was trimmed by 1 base and J by 2 bases, leaving 14 bases between them. Germline V gene data show CDR1 as SGHTA and CDR2 as FQGNSA. The CDR3 nucleotides are TGTGCCAGCAGCTTAGTCTACGACGGTGGGAACTATGGCTACACCTTC. Translating gives CASSLVYDGGNYGYTF.

Regarding this clonotype: It may be a read error: a sequence one base away is much more abundant. This chain connects TRBV5-1 to TRBJ1-4; 7 positions match TRBD1. The CDR3 runs to 12 residues. Germline V CDR1 and CDR2: SGHRS, YFSETQ. As DNA, the CDR3 is TGCGCCAGCAGCTGGACAGGTGAAAAACGGTTTTTT. Translated: CASSWTGEKRFF.

This clonotype was counted ten times or more. The rearrangement links TRBV12-3 or TRBV12-4 to TRBJ2-3; D ambiguous. V was pared by 5 bases and J by 2 bases, with 11 bases between. CDR3 length: 14 residues. This chain's CDR3 is CASSPYGTTDTQYF. The CDR3 DNA sequence: TGTGCCAGCAGTCCCTACGGAACCACAGATACGCAGTATTTT.

This sequence joins TRBV5-1 and TRBJ1-2; D unresolved. Trimming removed 0 bases from V and 8 bases from J, with 11 bases in between. The CDR3 is 13 amino acids. CDR1 is SGHRS, CDR2 YFSETQ, per germline. This CDR3 reads CASSLVGVEGYTF. The CDR3 bases are TGCGCCAGCAGCTTGGTTGGGGTTGAGGGCTACACCTTC.

This clonotype showed up just a few times. A much larger clone differs from this one at a single base, so this may be a read error. The rearrangement links TRBV20-1 to TRBJ2-5, with D possibly TRBD1 on 6 matching bases. Germline lookup yields CDR1 DFQATT and CDR2 SNEGSKA (reference sequence). The CDR3 spans 10 residues. The germline V and J ends were trimmed by 6 bases and 11 bases, with 13 bases remaining between them. This CDR3 reads CSAGDNEQYF. The DNA for the CDR3 is TGCAGTGCGGGGGACAATGAGCAGTACTTC.

This clonotype has just a few counts. The gene calls are TRBV5-5 and TRBJ1-2, with 8 bases matching TRBD1. CDR3 length: 15 residues. Germline V gene data show CDR1 as SGHKS and CDR2 as YYEKEE (reference sequence). J lost 5 bases, V lost 0 bases, and 6 bases had no gene match. CDR3: CASSLVGTGNYGYTF. Here the CDR3 DNA reads TGTGCCAGCAGCTTGGTGGGGACAGGAAATTATGGCTACACCTTC.

With respect to this clonotype: One base away lies a much larger clone, so this may be a sequencing read error. The rearrangement links TRBV20-1 to TRBJ2-1; D unresolved. The J call is doubtful: the DNA matches TRBJ2-7 better. Germline V gene sequence: CDR1 DFQATT, CDR2 SNEGSKA (reference sequence). This CDR3 has 11 residues. Here the CDR3 reads CSAREDNEQYF. The DNA of the CDR3 is TGCAGTGCTAGAGAAGACAATGAGCAGTACTTC.

As concerns this clonotype: This may be a read error, as it is one base from a much larger clone. V is TRBV28 and J is TRBJ2-2, with TRBD2 matching 7 bases. The CDR3 is made up of 12 amino acids. The ends lost 8 bases at V and 5 bases at J; junction bases unmatched: 2. Germline assignment: CDR1 MDHEN and CDR2 SYDVKM. CDR3 protein: CASGGGTGELFF. CDR3 DNA sequence: TGTGCCAGCGGGGGAGGGACCGGGGAGCTGTTTTTT.

The V gene is TRBV7-3, the J gene TRBJ2-2, with D unresolved. The length of the CDR3 is 15 residues. Trimming cost V 1 base and J 0 bases, with 6 bases left between them. CDR1 and CDR2 (germline): SGHTA, FQGTGA. CDR3 region: CASSLKSPNTGELFF. The DNA for the CDR3 is TGTGCCAGCAGCTTAAAAAGCCCGAACACCGGGGAGCTGTTTTTT.